The clone carrying this T cell receptor (beta chain) was found many times. Its antigen remains unidentified. This specimen belongs to a study of T cells in Graves' hyperthyroidism and ophthalmopathy. Whole-study context: Pretreatment peripheral blood was obtained at initial diagnosis.

The study, taken as a whole, reports: Most thyroid clonotypes expanded above 0.001 were also detected in blood.

Amplified TCR beta CDR3 regions came from RNA transcripts. Carried out on the TCR CDR3, a first-round RT-PCR used the HTBI primer set. TCRdb redid the calling of the multiplex PCR reads with MiXCR, one entry per CDR3 protein. The sample lists about 610,000 distinct CDR3 sequences, about 14% occurring once. A NOSPECS grade of at least 4, a Clinical Activity Score of at least 3 and duration under 3 months were recorded in ophthalmopathy patients. Not enrolled were patients with uncontrolled infection, other autoimmune disease, pregnancy or lactation. Sequenced sample: blood. This clonotype was sampled from a woman between 40 and 55 years old with Graves' ophthalmopathy.

This chain's CDR3 is CASSYSSGGANVLTF. The CDR3 DNA follows: TGTGCCAGCAGTTATAGCTCTGGTGGGGCCAACGTCCTGACTTTC. The chain links TRBV28 to TRBJ2-6; the D is unclear. V was cut by 4 bases and J by 3 bases, with 10 bases left in between. The germline gives CDR1 MDHEN, CDR2 SYDVKM. CDR3 size: 15 residues.